The 14 T cell receptor beta chains below all came from one sample that was sequenced in a study of blood T cell repertoires in COVID-19. Sequenced by immunoSEQ multiplex PCR; TCRdb stores in-frame clones only, minus some. This table holds around 300,000 clones, 70% to 90% found once. The sequenced sample consisted of peripheral blood. The source is a woman in her seventies with COVID-19, enrolled during active disease.

The chain uses TRBV18 and TRBJ2-5; D not resolved. Germline V gene data show CDR1 as KGHSH and CDR2 as LQKENI. V was pared by 0 bases and J by 5 bases, with 10 bases between. This CDR3 has 14 residues. The CDR3 sequence is CASSPPSTPETQYF. Written as DNA, the CDR3 is TGTGCCAGCTCACCACCTTCGACACCGGAGACCCAGTACTTC. The whole variable domain, remainder taken from reference TRBV18 and TRBJ2-5, is NAGVMQNPRHLVRRRGQEARLRCSPMKGHSHVYWYRQLPEEGLKFMVYLQKENIIDESGMPKERFSAEFPKEGPSILRIQQVVRGDSAAYFCASSPPSTPETQYFGPGTRLLVL.

The gene calls are TRBV6-2 or TRBV6-3 and TRBJ1-4; D is possibly TRBD1 (6 bases). There are 14 residues in the CDR3. Germline values: CDR1 MNHEY, CDR2 SVGEGT. V lost 4 bases to trimming and J lost 7 bases, with 13 bases between them. The CDR3 is CASSFRGDLEKLFF. The CDR3 nucleotides read TGTGCCAGCAGTTTCAGGGGCGACCTTGAAAAACTGTTTTTT.

The J gene is TRBJ1-1, the V gene TRBV19; D gene unclear. Germline V gene data show CDR1 as LNHDA and CDR2 as SQIVND (reference sequence). V was cut by 3 bases and J by 1 base, with 9 bases left in between. The CDR3 extends over 14 amino acids. DNA of the CDR3: TGTGCCAGTAGTATGCGAGAGGGGAACACTGAAGCTTTCTTT. Its translation is CASSMREGNTEAFF.

This chain connects TRBV6-5 to TRBJ2-1; 7 bases are a match to TRBD2. The CDR3 loop spans 12 amino acids. J was trimmed by 8 bases and V by 5 bases; bases with no gene match: 3. Germline-derived CDR1 and CDR2 are MNHEY and SVGAGI. The CDR3 coding sequence is TGTGCCAGCAGTCACCGGGGGGATGAGCAGTTCTTC. This encodes CASSHRGDEQFF.

J is TRBJ1-1 and V is TRBV19; D perhaps matches TRBD1 (5 bases). The length of the CDR3 is 15 residues. V lost 8 bases and J 0 bases, leaving 16 bases between the germline ends. Per germline, CDR1 LNHDA and CDR2 SQIVND (reference sequence). In DNA, the CDR3 is TGTGCCAGTGATCAGGGACTTGAGATGAACACTGAAGCTTTCTTT. Its translation: CASDQGLEMNTEAFF.

Note on this clone: Mismatch with germline at one junction end may stem from a read error. The chain carries TRBV2 and TRBJ2-7; TRBD2 matches 11 bases. The CDR3 has 16 amino acids. Germline values: CDR1 SNHLY, CDR2 FYNNEI. The CDR3 spells CASQPSRLAGHYEQYF. The DNA of the CDR3 is TGTGCCAGCCAGCCATCCCGACTAGCGGGGCACTACGAACAGTACTTC.

The chain has TRBV5-1 and TRBJ2-1, with TRBD2 matching over 10 bases. Germline V gene sequence: CDR1 SGHRS, CDR2 YFSETQ. The CDR3 has 15 residues. The trim removed 2 bases at V and 10 bases at J, leaving 9 bases unmatched. CDR3 sequence (DNA): TGCGCCAGCAGCTTAAATAGCGGGGGGAGCTCAGAGCAGTTCTTC. Protein product: CASSLNSGGSSEQFF. Full variable domain (rest looked up from reference TRBV5-1 and TRBJ2-1): KAGVTQTPRYLIKTRGQQVTLSCSPISGHRSVSWYQQTPGQGLQFLFEYFSETQRNKGNFPGRFSGRQFSNSRSEMNVSTLELGDSALYLCASSLNSGGSSEQFFGPGTRLTVL.

V usage is TRBV19 and J usage is TRBJ1-5, with D possibly TRBD1 on 5 matching bases. Trimming removed 11 bases from V and 2 bases from J, with 13 bases in between. CDR1 LNHDA and CDR2 SQIVND come from the germline V gene (reference sequence). This CDR3 contains 13 residues. DNA for the CDR3: TGTGCCGCAGGAGGGACCGGCAATCAGCCCCAGCATTTT. It is translated as CAAGGTGNQPQHF.

The chain couples TRBV11-2 to TRBJ1-1; maybe TRBD1 (6 bases). Per the germline V gene, CDR1 is SGHAT and CDR2 is FQNNGV. The CDR3 is 16 residues long. Trimming took 1 base from V and 4 from J, leaving 16 bases between them. For the CDR3, the DNA is TGTGCCAGCAGCTTAGTACAGGGCGGGTCGGGCACTGAAGCTTTCTTT. Amino acids: CASSLVQGGSGTEAFF. The complete variable domain, with remaining parts taken from reference TRBV11-2 and TRBJ1-1, reads EAGVAQSPRYKIIEKRQSVAFWCNPISGHATLYWYQQILGQGPKLLIQFQNNGVVDDSQLPKDRFSAERLKGVDSTLKIQPAKLEDSAVYLCASSLVQGGSGTEAFFGQGTRLTVV.

The chain joins TRBV5-1 to TRBJ2-5, with a weak D call TRBD2 (6 bases). The V gene lost 0 bases and the J gene lost 0 bases, with 9 bases spanning the gap. Germline CDR1 reads SGHRS; CDR2 reads YFSETQ. The CDR3 loop spans 15 amino acids. The CDR3 coding sequence is TGCGCCAGCAGCTTGGACGGGGGATACCAAGAGACCCAGTACTTC. Amino acids: CASSLDGGYQETQYF.

This clone was observed once. The V and J genes are TRBV19 and TRBJ1-4; 7 positions agree with TRBD1. Trimming took 3 bases from V and 5 from J; bases not matched to a gene: 12. Germline CDR1 LNHDA, CDR2 SQIVND (reference sequence). The CDR3 consists of 17 residues. Here the CDR3 reads CASSMLFRGGGNEKLFF. CDR3 in DNA: TGTGCCAGTAGTATGCTTTTTCGTGGAGGGGGCAATGAAAAACTGTTTTTT.

The chain carries TRBV7-6 and TRBJ1-4; D ambiguous. The CDR3 totals 15 residues. The ends were cut back, 0 bases at V and 1 base at J, with 6 bases in the middle. The germline CDR1 and CDR2 sequences are SGHVS and FNYEAQ. The CDR3 reads CASSLARETNEKLFF. As DNA, the CDR3 is TGTGCCAGCAGCTTAGCGCGCGAAACTAATGAAAAACTGTTTTTT.

The rearrangement joins TRBV29-1 to TRBJ2-3; 16 bases match TRBD2. V was pared by 4 bases and J by 9 bases, with 4 bases of the junction left unmatched. CDR3 length: 14 residues. Germline CDR1 is SQVTM and CDR2 is ANQGSEA. CDR3 coding DNA: TGCAGCGTTGGCGGGACTAGCGGGGGGGCCACGCAGTATTTT. As protein: CSVGGTSGGATQYF.

J is TRBJ1-3 and V is TRBV5-4; D uncertain. The CDR3 loop spans 15 amino acids. Trimming shortened V by 1 base and J by 0 bases, and 8 bases separated the two germline ends. From germline, CDR1 is SGHNT and CDR2 YYREEE (reference sequence). Here the CDR3 reads CASSLSGLSGNTIYF. The CDR3 nucleotides read TGTGCCAGCAGCTTGTCAGGCCTCTCTGGAAACACCATATATTTT.